This T cell receptor (beta chain) was recovered during a study of T cell responses to AZD1222 COVID-19 vaccine. The study's findings and limits: Scientists sampled the repertoires only once the peak T cell response had passed. Nearly half of unique spike-specific TCRs reportedly avoided B.1.351 and B.1.1.7 mutated regions. Across spike, vaccine-associated CD4 TCRs were found, dominant at 160-218 and 743-854. At baseline, just a handful of AZD1222 recipients tested seropositive.

V lost 0 bases to trimming and J lost 6 bases, with 14 bases between them. This CDR3 comprises 16 residues. The germline V gene has CDR1 LGHNA and CDR2 YSLEER. Measured with immunoSEQ multiplex PCR; TCRdb has only the in-frame clones, and not every one. The data contain 130,000 or so clones, 90% to 95% of them singletons. As concerns this clone: Its target is not known.

This sequence joins TRBV4-3 and TRBJ2-2; D is possibly TRBD2 (5 bases). The receptor's source is an adult in good health. Source: peripheral blood, taken on day 0 of AZD1222 vaccination. The CDR3 sequence: CASSQDREGRAGELFF. The DNA for the CDR3 is TGCGCCAGCAGCCAAGATCGAGAGGGCCGGGCCGGGGAGCTGTTTTTT.